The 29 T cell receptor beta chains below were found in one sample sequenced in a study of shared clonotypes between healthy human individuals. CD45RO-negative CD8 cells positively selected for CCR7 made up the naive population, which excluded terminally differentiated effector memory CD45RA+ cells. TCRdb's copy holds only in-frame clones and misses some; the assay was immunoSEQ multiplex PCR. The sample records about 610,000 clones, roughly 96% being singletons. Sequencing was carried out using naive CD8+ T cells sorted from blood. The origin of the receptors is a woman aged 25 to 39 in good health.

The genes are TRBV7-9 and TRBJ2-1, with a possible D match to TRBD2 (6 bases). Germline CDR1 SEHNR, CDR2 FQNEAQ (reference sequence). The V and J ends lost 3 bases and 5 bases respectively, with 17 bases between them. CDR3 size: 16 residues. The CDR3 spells CASSLMGGYQDNEQFF. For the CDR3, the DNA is TGTGCCAGCAGCTTGATGGGAGGCTATCAGGACAATGAGCAGTTCTTC.

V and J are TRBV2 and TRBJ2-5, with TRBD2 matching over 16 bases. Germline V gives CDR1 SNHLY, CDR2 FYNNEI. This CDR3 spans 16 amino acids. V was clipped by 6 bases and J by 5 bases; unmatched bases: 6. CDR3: CASSPGLAGGQETQYF. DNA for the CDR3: TGTGCCAGCAGCCCGGGACTAGCGGGAGGGCAGGAGACCCAGTACTTC.

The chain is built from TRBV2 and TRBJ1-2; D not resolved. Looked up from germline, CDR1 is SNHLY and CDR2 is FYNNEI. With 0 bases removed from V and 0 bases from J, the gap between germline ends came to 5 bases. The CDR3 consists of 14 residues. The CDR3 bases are TGTGCCAGCAGTGAAGCGTTAGCTAACTATGGCTACACCTTC. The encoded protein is CASSEALANYGYTF.

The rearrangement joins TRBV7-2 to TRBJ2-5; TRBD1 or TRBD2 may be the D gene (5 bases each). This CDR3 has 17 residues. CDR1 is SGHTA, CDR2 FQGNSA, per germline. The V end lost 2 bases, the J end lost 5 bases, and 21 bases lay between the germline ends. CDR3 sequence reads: CASSLSKAGSRRETQYF. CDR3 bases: TGTGCCAGCAGCTTATCAAAGGCAGGGAGTAGGAGGGAGACCCAGTACTTC.

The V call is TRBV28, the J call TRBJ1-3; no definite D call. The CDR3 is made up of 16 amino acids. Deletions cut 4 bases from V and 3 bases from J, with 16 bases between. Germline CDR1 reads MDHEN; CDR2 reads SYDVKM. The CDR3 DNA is TGTGCCAGCAGTTCCACATTGGGAGGAGTTGGAAACACCATATATTTT. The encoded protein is CASSSTLGGVGNTIYF. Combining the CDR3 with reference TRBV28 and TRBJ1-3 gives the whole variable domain DVKVTQSSRYLVKRTGEKVFLECVQDMDHENMFWYRQDPGLGLRLIYFSYDVKMKEKGDIPEGYSVSREKKERFSLILESASTNQTSMYLCASSSTLGGVGNTIYFGEGSWLTVV.

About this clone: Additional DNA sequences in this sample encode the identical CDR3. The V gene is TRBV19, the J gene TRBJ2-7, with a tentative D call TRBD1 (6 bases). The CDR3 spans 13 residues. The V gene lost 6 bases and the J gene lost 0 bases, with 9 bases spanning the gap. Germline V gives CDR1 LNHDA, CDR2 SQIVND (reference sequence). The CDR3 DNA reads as TGTGCCAGTAGCCCGGACAGCTCCTACGAGCAGTACTTC. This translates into CASSPDSSYEQYF. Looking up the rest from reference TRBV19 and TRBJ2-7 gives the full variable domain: DGGITQSPKYLFRKEGQNVTLSCEQNLNHDAMYWYRQDPGQGLRLIYYSQIVNDFQKGDIAEGYSVSREKKESFPLTVTSAQKNPTAFYLCASSPDSSYEQYFGPGTRLTVT.

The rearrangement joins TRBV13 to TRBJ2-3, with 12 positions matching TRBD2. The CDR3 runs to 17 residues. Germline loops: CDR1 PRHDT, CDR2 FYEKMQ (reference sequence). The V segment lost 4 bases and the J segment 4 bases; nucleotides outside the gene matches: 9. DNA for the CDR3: TGTGCCAGCAGCTCCGGGTCTAGCGGGAGGGAATCAGATACGCAGTATTTT. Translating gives CASSSGSSGRESDTQYF.

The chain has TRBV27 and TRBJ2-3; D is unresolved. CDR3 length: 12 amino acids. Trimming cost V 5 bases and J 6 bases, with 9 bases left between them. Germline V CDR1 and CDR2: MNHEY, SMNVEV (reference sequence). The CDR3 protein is CASSPRGDTQYF. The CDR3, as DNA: TGTGCCAGCAGTCCCCGTGGGGATACGCAGTATTTT.

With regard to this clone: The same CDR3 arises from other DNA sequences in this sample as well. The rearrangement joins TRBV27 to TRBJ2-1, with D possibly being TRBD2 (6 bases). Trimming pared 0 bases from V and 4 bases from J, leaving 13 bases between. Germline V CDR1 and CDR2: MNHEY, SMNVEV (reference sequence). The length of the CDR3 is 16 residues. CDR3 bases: TGTGCCAGCAGTTTATCCCCGGGAGCGGGTTACAATGAGCAGTTCTTC. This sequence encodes CASSLSPGAGYNEQFF.

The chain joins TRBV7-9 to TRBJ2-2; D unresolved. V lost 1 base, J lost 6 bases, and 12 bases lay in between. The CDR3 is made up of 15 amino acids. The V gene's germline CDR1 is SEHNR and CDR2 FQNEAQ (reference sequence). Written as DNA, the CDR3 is TGTGCCAGCAGCTTAGACTTTATATTGGCCGGGGAGCTGTTTTTT. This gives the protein CASSLDFILAGELFF.

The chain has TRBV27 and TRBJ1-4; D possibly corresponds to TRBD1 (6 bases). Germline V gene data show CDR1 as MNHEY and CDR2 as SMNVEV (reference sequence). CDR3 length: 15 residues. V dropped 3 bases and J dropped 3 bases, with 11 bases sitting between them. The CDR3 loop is CASSLWGGANEKLFF. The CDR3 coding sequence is TGTGCCAGCAGTTTGTGGGGGGGCGCTAATGAAAAACTGTTTTTT.

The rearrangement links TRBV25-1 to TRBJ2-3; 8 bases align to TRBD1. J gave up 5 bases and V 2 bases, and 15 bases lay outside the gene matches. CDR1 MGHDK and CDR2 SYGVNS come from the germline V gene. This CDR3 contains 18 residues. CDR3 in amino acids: CASSEMTGADPKQDTQYF. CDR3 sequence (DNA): TGTGCCAGCAGTGAAATGACAGGGGCAGACCCTAAGCAAGATACGCAGTATTTT.

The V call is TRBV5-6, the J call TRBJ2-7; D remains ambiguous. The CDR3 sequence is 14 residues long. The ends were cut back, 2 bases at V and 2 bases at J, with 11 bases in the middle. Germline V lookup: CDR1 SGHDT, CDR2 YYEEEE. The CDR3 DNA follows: TGTGCCAGCAGCTTTTCGGCAGAGACCTACGAGCAGTACTTC. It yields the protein CASSFSAETYEQYF.

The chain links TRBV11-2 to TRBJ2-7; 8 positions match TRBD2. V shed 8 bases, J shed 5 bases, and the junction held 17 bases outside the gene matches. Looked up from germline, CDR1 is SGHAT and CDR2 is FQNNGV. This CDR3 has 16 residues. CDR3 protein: CASLPLEAGLGNEQYF. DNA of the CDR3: TGTGCCAGCCTGCCCCTGGAGGCGGGACTAGGAAACGAGCAGTACTTC.

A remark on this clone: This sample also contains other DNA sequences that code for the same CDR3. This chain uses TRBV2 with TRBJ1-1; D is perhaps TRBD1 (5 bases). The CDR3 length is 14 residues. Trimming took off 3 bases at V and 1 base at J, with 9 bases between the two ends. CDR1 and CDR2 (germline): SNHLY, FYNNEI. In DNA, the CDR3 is TGTGCCAGCAGTGACGGCACAGGGAACACTGAAGCTTTCTTT. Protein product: CASSDGTGNTEAFF. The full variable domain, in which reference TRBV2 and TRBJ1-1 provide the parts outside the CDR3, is EPEVTQTPSHQVTQMGQEVILRCVPISNHLYFYWYRQILGQKVEFLVSFYNNEISEKSEIFDDQFSVERPDGSNFTLKIRSTKLEDSAMYFCASSDGTGNTEAFFGQGTRLTVV.

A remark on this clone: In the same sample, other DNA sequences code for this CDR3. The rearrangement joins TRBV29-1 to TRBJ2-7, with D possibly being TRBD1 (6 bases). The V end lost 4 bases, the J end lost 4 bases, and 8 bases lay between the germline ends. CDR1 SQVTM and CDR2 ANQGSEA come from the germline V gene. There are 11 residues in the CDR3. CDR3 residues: CSVVRGYEQYF. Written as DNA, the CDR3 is TGCAGCGTTGTCAGGGGTTACGAGCAGTACTTC.

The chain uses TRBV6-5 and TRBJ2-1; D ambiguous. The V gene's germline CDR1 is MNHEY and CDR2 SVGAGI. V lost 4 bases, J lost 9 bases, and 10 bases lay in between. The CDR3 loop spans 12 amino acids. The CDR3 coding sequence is TGTGCCAGCAGTTTCCCTTTGGGTGAGCAGTTCTTC. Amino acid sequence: CASSFPLGEQFF.

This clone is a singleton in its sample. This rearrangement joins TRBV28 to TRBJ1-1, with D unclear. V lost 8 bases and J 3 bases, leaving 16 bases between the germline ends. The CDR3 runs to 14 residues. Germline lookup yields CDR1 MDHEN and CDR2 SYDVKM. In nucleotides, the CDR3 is TGTGCCAGCGCTAATACCCCGGGCCACACTGAAGCTTTCTTT. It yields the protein CASANTPGHTEAFF.

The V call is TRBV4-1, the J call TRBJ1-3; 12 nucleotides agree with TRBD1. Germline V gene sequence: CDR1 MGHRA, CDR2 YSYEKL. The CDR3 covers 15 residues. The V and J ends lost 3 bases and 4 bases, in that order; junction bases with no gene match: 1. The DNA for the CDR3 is TGCGCCAGCAGCCAGGGACAGGGGGCCGGAAACACCATATATTTT. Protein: CASSQGQGAGNTIYF.

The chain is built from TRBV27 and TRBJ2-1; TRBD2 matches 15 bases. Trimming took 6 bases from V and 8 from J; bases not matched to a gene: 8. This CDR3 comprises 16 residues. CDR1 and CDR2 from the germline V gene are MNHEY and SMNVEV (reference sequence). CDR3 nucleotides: TGTGCCAGCAGCGGACTAGCGGGAGGGCCCCAGTATGAGCAGTTCTTC. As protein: CASSGLAGGPQYEQFF.

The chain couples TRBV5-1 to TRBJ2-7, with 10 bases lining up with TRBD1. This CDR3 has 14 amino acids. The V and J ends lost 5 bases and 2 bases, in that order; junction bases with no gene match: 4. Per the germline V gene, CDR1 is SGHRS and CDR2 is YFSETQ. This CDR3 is CASRTGTGAYEQYF. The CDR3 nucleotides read TGCGCCAGCAGGACCGGGACAGGGGCCTACGAGCAGTACTTC.

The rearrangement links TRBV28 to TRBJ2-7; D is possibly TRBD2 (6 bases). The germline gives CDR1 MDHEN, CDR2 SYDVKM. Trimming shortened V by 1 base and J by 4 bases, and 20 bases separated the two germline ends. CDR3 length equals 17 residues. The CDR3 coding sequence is TGTGCCAGCAGTTTATTACAGGCGGGGATGTCGGGATACGAGCAGTACTTC. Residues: CASSLLQAGMSGYEQYF.

The CDR3 DNA reads TGTGCCAGCAGTCGCCCCGTGGCGGGTCCTCTTAATGAGCAGTTCTTC. As protein: CASSRPVAGPLNEQFF. This rearrangement joins TRBV11-2 to TRBJ2-1; weak D call: TRBD2 (5 bases). With 6 bases removed from V and 7 bases from J, the gap between germline ends came to 22 bases. CDR3 size: 16 residues. Germline V CDR1 and CDR2: SGHAT, FQNNGV.

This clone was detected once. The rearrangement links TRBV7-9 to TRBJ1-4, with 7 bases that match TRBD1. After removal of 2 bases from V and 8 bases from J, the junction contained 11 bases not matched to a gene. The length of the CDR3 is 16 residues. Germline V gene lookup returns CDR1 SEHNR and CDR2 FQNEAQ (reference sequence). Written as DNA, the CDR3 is TGTGCCAGCAGCTTATCCCTGACAGGGAGGGAGGAAAAACTGTTTTTT. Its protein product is CASSLSLTGREEKLFF. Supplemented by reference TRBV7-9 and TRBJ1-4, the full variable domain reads DTGVSQNPRHKITKRGQNVTFRCDPISEHNRLYWYRQTLGQGPEFLTYFQNEAQLEKSRLLSDRFSAERPKGSFSTLEIQRTEQGDSAMYLCASSLSLTGREEKLFFGSGTQLSVL.

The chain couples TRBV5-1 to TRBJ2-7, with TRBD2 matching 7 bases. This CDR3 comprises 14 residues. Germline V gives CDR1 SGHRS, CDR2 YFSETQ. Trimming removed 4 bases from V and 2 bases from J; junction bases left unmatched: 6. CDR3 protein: CASSSSGFAYEQYF. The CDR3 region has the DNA TGCGCCAGCAGCAGTAGCGGGTTTGCCTACGAGCAGTACTTC.

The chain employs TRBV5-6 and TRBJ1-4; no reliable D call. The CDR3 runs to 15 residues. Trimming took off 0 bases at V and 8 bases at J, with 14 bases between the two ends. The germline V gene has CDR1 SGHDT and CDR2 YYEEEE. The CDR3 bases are TGTGCCAGCAGCTTGGACCCACGGGAGGCCGAAAAACTGTTTTTT. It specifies CASSLDPREAEKLFF.

The CDR3 bases are TGCGCCAGCAGCCAGCTTGGGGGCCAGCGGCCCACAGATACGCAGTATTTT. Its translation: CASSQLGGQRPTDTQYF. V gene TRBV4-1 combines with J gene TRBJ2-3; D might be TRBD1 (6 bases). This CDR3 contains 17 residues. With 3 bases removed from V and 2 bases from J, the gap between germline ends came to 18 bases. The V gene's germline CDR1 is MGHRA and CDR2 YSYEKL.

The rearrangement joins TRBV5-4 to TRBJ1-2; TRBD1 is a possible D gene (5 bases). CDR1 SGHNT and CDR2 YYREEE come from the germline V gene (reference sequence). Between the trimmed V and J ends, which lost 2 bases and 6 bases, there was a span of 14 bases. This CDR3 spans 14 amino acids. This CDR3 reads CASSFSGRGDGYTF. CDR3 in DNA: TGTGCCAGCAGCTTTTCTGGGAGGGGAGATGGCTACACCTTC.

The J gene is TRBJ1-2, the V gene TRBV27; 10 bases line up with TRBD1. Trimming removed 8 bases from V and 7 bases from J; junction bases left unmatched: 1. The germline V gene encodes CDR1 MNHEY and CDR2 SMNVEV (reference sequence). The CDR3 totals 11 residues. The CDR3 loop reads CASGTGVGYTF. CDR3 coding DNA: TGTGCCAGCGGGACAGGGGTTGGCTACACCTTC.